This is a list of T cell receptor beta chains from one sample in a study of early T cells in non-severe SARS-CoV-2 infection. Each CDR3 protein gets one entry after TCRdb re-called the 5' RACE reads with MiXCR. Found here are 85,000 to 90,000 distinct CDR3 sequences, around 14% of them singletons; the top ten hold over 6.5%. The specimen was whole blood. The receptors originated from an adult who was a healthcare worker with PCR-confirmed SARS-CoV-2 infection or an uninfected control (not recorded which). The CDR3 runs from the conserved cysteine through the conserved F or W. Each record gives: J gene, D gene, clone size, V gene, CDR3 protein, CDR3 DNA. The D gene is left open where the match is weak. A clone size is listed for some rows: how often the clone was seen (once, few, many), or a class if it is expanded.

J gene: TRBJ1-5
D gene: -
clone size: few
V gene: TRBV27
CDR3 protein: CASSGVGTPPRGNQPQHF
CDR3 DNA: TGTGCCAGCAGTGGTGTGGGAACGCCTCCCCGAGGCAATCAGCCCCAGCATTTT

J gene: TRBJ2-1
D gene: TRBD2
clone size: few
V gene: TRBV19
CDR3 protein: CASSKIPGGNNEQFF
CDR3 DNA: TGTGCCAGTAGTAAGATTCCGGGAGGCAACAATGAGCAGTTCTTC

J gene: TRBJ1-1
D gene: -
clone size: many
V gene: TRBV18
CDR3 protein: CASSPPGGYTYTEAFF
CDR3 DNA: TGTGCCAGCTCACCACCCGGGGGGTATACGTACACTGAAGCTTTCTTT

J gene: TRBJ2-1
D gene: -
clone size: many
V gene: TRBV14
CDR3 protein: CASSQFLLGNEQFF
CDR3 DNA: TGTGCCAGCAGCCAATTTCTTCTCGGGAATGAGCAGTTCTTC

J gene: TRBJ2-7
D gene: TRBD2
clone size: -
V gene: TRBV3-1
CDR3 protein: CASSSGLPPYELYF
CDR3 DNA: TGTGCCAGCAGCTCGGGACTACCTCCCTACGAGCTGTACTTC

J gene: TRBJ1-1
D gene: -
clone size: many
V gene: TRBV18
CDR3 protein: CASSPKLNTEAFF
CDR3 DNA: TGTGCCAGCTCACCTAAGTTAAACACTGAAGCTTTCTTT

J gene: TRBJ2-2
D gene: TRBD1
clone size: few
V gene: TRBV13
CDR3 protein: CASSFGQGARDGELFF
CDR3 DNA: TGTGCCAGCAGCTTCGGACAGGGGGCACGGGACGGGGAGCTGTTTTTT

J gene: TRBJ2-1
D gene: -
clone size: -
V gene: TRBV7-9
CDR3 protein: CASSLPTPGEQFF
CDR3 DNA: TGTGCCAGCAGCTTACCGACCCCAGGGGAGCAGTTCTTC

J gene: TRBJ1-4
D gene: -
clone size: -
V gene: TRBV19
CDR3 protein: CASSTNTATNEKLFF
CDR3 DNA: TGTGCCAGTAGTACCAATACAGCAACTAATGAAAAACTGTTTTTT

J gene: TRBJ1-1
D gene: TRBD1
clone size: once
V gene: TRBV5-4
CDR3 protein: CASQGGGRNTEAFF
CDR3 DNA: TGTGCCAGCCAGGGGGGCGGGCGGAACACTGAAGCTTTCTTT

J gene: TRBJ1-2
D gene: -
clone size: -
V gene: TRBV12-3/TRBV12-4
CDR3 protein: CATQSYRVDYGYTF
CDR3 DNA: TGTGCCACCCAATCCTACAGGGTCGACTATGGCTACACCTTC

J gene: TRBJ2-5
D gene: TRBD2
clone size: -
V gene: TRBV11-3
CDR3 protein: CASSLEQREALQETQYF
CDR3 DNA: TGTGCCAGCAGCTTAGAACAGCGGGAGGCTTTACAAGAGACCCAGTACTTC

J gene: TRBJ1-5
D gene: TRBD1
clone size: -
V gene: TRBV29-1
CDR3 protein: CSDPGQASNQPQHF
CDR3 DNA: TGCAGCGACCCGGGACAGGCAAGCAATCAGCCCCAGCATTTT

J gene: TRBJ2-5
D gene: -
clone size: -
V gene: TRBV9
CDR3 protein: CASSVDPGDPETQYF
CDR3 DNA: TGTGCCAGCAGCGTAGACCCAGGGGACCCAGAGACCCAGTACTTC

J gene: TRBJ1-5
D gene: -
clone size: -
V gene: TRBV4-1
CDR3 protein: CASSQVMGGNQPQHF
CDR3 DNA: TGCGCCAGCAGCCAAGTCATGGGGGGCAATCAGCCCCAGCATTTT

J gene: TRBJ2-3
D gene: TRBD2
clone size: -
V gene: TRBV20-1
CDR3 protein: CSAGGLAGGRTDTQYF
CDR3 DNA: TGCAGTGCTGGGGGACTAGCGGGAGGTCGAACAGATACGCAGTATTTT

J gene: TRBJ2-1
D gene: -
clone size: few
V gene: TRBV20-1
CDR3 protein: CSASLRGRATYNEQFF
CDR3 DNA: TGCAGTGCGAGCTTGAGGGGGAGGGCGACCTACAATGAGCAGTTCTTC

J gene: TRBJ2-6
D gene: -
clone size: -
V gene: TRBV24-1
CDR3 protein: CATSGRTVLWANVLTF
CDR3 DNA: TGTGCCACCAGTGGGAGGACGGTCCTGTGGGCCAACGTCCTGACTTTC

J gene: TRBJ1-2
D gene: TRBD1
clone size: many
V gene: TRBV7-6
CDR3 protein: CASSPGTAHINYGYTF
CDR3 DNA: TGTGCCAGCAGCCCTGGGACAGCCCATATTAACTATGGCTACACCTTC

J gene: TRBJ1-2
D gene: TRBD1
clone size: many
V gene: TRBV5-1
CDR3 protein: CASSPGQGIDPWGF
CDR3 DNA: TGCGCCAGCAGCCCGGGACAGGGGATTGATCCGTGGGGCTTC

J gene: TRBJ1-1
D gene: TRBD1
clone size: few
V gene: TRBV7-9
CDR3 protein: CASSRTTGDGTEAFF
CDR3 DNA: TGTGCCAGCAGCAGAACAACAGGGGATGGGACTGAAGCTTTCTTT

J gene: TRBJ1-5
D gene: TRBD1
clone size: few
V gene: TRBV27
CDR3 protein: CASRPGQGSNQPQHF
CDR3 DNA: TGTGCCAGCCGTCCGGGACAGGGGTCCAATCAGCCCCAGCATTTT

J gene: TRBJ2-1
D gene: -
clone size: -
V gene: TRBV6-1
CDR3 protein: CASSLASSYNEQFF
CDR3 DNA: TGTGCCAGCAGCCTAGCGAGCTCCTACAATGAGCAGTTCTTC

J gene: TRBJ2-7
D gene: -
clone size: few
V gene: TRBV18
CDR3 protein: CASSRDGIYEQYF
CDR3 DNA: TGTGCCAGCTCACGGGACGGGATCTACGAGCAGTACTTC

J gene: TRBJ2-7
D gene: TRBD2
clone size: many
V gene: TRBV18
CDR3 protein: CASSPPGLASGIYEQYF
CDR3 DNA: TGTGCCAGCTCACCACCGGGTCTGGCCAGCGGGATCTACGAGCAGTACTTC

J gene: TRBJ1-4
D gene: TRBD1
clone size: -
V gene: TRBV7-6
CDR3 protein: CASSLGTGYPNEKLFF
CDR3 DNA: TGTGCCAGCAGCTTAGGGACAGGGTACCCTAATGAAAAACTGTTTTTT

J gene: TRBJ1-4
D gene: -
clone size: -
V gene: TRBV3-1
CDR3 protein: CASSHRGAGEKLFF
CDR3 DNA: TGTGCCAGCAGCCACCGGGGGGCCGGAGAAAAACTGTTTTTT

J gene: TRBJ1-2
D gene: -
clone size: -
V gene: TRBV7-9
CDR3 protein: CASSQPLRGGSYGYTF
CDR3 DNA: TGTGCCAGCAGCCAACCACTCCGGGGTGGTTCCTATGGCTACACCTTC

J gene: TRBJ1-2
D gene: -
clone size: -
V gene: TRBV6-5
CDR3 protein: CASSSVPSGRGYTF
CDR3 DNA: TGTGCCAGCAGTTCCGTACCTTCTGGACGGGGCTACACCTTC

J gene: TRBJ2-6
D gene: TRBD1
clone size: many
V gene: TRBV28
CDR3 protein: CASRMTGAGANVLTF
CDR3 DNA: TGTGCCAGCAGGATGACAGGGGCTGGGGCCAACGTCCTGACTTTC

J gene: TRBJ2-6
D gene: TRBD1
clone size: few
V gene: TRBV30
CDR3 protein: CAWDRGRGANVLTF
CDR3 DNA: TGTGCCTGGGACAGGGGGCGTGGGGCCAACGTCCTGACTTTC

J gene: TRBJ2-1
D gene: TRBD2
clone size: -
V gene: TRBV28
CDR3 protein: CASSLPGTSGRARGKNEQFF
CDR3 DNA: TGTGCCAGCAGTCTGCCGGGGACTAGCGGGAGGGCTAGGGGAAAAAATGAGCAGTTCTTC

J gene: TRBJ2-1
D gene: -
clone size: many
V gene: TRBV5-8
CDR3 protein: CASRAWTGIDTEQFF
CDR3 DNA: TGTGCCAGCAGGGCGTGGACGGGGATTGATACTGAGCAGTTCTTC